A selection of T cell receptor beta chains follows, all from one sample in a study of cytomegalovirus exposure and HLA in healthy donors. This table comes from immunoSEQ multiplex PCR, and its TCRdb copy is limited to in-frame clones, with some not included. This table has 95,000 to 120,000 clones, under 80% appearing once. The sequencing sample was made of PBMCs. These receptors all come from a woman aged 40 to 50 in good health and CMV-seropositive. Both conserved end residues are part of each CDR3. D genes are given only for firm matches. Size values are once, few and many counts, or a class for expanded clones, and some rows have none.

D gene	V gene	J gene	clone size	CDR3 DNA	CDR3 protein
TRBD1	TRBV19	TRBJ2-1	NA	TGTGCCAGTATGAGACAGGGAACAGCCGGACCCTACAATGAGCAGTTCTTC	CASMRQGTAGPYNEQFF
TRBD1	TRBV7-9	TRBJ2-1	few	TGTGCCAGCAGCTCCCCCGGGACAGGGGTCAATGAGCAGTTCTTC	CASSSPGTGVNEQFF
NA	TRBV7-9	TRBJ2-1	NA	TGTGCCAGCAGGCCACCAGCCGGGGGGCTATACAATGAGCAGTTCTTC	CASRPPAGGLYNEQFF
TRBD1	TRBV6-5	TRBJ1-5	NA	TGTGCCAGCAGTCCTGGACAGGTCGGTCAGCCCCAGCATTTT	CASSPGQVGQPQHF
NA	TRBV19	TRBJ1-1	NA	TGTGCCAGTAATGATAAGGGGTCCCGGAACACTGAAGCTTTCTTT	CASNDKGSRNTEAFF
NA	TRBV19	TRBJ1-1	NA	TGTGCCAGTAGCAGGTATGGGGACACCCCAGAAGCTTTCTTT	CASSRYGDTPEAFF
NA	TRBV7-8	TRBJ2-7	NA	TGTGCCAGCAGCTTAAAAGCGGTTAGCTCCTACGAGCAGTACTTC	CASSLKAVSSYEQYF
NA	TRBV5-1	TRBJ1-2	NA	TGCGCCAGCAGCTTGGCCCAGTTCGGGGATGGCTACACCTTC	CASSLAQFGDGYTF
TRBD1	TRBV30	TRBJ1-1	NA	TGTGCCTGGGACAGGGTCTACACTGAAGCTTTCTTT	CAWDRVYTEAFF
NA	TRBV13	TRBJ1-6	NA	TGTGCCAGCAGCTTAAGGGGATCCTATAATTCACCCCTCCACTTT	CASSLRGSYNSPLHF
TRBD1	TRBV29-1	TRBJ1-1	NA	TGCAGCGGAGACAGGGCAAACACTGAAGCTTTCTTT	CSGDRANTEAFF
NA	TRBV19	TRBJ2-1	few	TGTGCCAGTAGTATAGCTAGTGGTAATGAGCAGTTCTTC	CASSIASGNEQFF
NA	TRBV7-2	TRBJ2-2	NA	TGTGCCAGCAGCCCACAGGGCCCTACGATCCCCGGGGAGCTGTTTTTT	CASSPQGPTIPGELFF
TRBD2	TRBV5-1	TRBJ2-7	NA	TGCGCCAGCAGCTTGGGGCTAGCGGGAAAAGGGCTCTACGAGCAGTACTTC	CASSLGLAGKGLYEQYF
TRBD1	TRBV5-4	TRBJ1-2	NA	TGTGCCAGCAGCTTGCCAGGGGGCGTTAACTTCTATGGCTACACCTTC	CASSLPGGVNFYGYTF
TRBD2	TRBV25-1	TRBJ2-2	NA	TGTGCCAGCAGTGAATGGGGGGGGAACACCGGGGAGCTGTTTTTT	CASSEWGGNTGELFF
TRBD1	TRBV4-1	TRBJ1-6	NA	TGCGCCAGCAGCCAGGACAGGGTGAATTCACCCCTCCACTTT	CASSQDRVNSPLHF
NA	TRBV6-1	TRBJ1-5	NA	TGTGCCAGCAGTGAAGGGACGTTAAGAGGGAATCAGCCCCAGCATTTT	CASSEGTLRGNQPQHF
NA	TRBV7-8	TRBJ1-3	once	TGTGCCAGCAGCTTAGGATGGCAGGACTCTGGAAACACCATATATTTT	CASSLGWQDSGNTIYF
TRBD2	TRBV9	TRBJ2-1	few	TGTGCCAGCAGCGTGTCCGGGACTAGCGGGGCCAATGAGCAGTTCTTC	CASSVSGTSGANEQFF
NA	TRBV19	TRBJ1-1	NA	TGTGCCAGTAGTACTACAGGGTATCACACTGAAGCTTTCTTT	CASSTTGYHTEAFF
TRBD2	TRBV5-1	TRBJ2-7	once	TGCGCCAGCAGCATTAGCGGGGGGGTCCGCTACGAGCAGTACTTC	CASSISGGVRYEQYF
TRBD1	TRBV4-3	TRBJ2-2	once	TGCGCCAGCAGCCAAGATGGGACAGGGAACACCGGGGAGCTGTTTTTT	CASSQDGTGNTGELFF
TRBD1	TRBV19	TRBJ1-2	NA	TGTGCCAGTAGTATTTATGGGCAGGGGGAGAATAACTATGGCTACACCTTC	CASSIYGQGENNYGYTF
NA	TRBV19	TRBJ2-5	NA	TGTGCCAGTAGTATCAATTCTGGAGGGTGGAGCGAGACCCAGTACTTC	CASSINSGGWSETQYF
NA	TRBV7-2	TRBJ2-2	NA	TGTGGTGCTCGCGGGGTGGTCGGCGGGGAGCTGTTTTTT	CGARGVVGGELFF
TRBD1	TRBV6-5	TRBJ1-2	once	TGTGCCAGCAGCCCGGGACAGACCTATGGCTACACCTTC	CASSPGQTYGYTF
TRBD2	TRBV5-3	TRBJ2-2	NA	TGTGCCAGAAGTTTCAGGTCACTACACGATAGCGGGAAGCCCGGGGAGCTGTTTTTT	CARSFRSLHDSGKPGELFF
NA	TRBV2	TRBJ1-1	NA	TGTGCCAGCAGCGCCTACGGGACATCGAACACTGAAGCTTTCTTT	CASSAYGTSNTEAFF
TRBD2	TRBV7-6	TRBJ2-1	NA	TGTGCCAGCAGACGTAGCGGGGGCGTCTACAATGAGCAGTTCTTC	CASRRSGGVYNEQFF
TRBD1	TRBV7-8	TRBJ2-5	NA	TGTGCCAGCAGCTTACCCACTGGACAGGGGGGCAGGGAAGAGACCCAGTACTTC	CASSLPTGQGGREETQYF
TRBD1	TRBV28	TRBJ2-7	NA	TGTGCCAGCAGTTTAAGGGGGCTTATTTACGAGCAGTACTTC	CASSLRGLIYEQYF
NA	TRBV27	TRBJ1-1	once	TGTGCCAGCAGTTCTCGGGGGAACACTGAAGCTTTCTTT	CASSSRGNTEAFF
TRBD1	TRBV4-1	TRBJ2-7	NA	TGCGCCAGCAGCCAAATGTATGGACAGGGCGCCTACGAGCAGTACTTC	CASSQMYGQGAYEQYF
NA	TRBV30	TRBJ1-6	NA	TGTGCCTGGAGCCTGTCCGGAGGGTTCAATTCACCCCTCCACTTT	CAWSLSGGFNSPLHF
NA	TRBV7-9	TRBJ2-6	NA	TGTGCCAGCAGCTTACCGACCAGGCAGTTCCTCTCTGGGGCCAACGTCCTGACTTTC	CASSLPTRQFLSGANVLTF
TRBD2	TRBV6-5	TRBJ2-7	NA	TGTGCCAGCAAAACTAGCGGAGGGGACACCTACGAGCAGTACTTC	CASKTSGGDTYEQYF
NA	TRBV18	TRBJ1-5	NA	TGTGCCAGCTCAACAGGACGGATTAGCAATCAGCCCCAGCATTTT	CASSTGRISNQPQHF
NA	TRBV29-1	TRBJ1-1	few	TGCAGCGTTACCAGGGTCCGAACAGGTGAAGCTTTCTTT	CSVTRVRTGEAFF
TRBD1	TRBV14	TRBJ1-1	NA	TGTGCCAGCAGCCTTACAGGGGGAGAAGCTTTCTTT	CASSLTGGEAFF
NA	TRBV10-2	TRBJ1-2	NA	TGCGCCAGCAGTGACAGTCCTAACTATGGCTACACCTTC	CASSDSPNYGYTF
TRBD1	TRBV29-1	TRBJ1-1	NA	TGCAGCGTTGGGACAGGGTTCACCGGGGACACTGAAGCTTTCTTT	CSVGTGFTGDTEAFF
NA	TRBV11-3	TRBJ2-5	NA	TGTGCCAGCAGCCTCGGGTCCAGCTACGGGGAGCAGTACTTC	CASSLGSSYGEQYF
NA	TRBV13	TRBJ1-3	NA	TGTGCCAGCAGCTCGGGATACTCTGGAAACACCATATATTTT	CASSSGYSGNTIYF
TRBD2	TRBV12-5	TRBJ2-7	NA	TGTGCTAGTGGCCTGGGACTAGCGGGAGGCTACGAGCAGTACTTC	CASGLGLAGGYEQYF
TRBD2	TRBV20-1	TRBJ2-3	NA	TGCAGTGCTAGATGGGGGGGTACGCAGTATTTT	CSARWGGTQYF
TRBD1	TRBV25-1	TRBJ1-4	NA	TGTGCCAGCAGTGAATATGGAGGGACAGGGTTGGAAAAACTGTTTTTT	CASSEYGGTGLEKLFF
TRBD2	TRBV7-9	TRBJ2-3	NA	TGTGCCAGCAGCCTGGGGGGGACAGATACGCAGTATTTT	CASSLGGTDTQYF
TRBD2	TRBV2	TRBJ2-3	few	TGTGCCAGCAGGCCCGGACTAGCTCTGGGAGATACGCAGTATTTT	CASRPGLALGDTQYF
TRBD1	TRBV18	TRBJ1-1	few	TGTGCCAGCTCATTCGATACCGGGACAGGGGGCGTAAACACTGAAGCTTTCTTT	CASSFDTGTGGVNTEAFF
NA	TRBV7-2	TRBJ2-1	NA	TGTGCCAGCAGTTCACGACTAGCCTACAATGAGCAGTTCTTC	CASSSRLAYNEQFF
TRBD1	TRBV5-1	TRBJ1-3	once	TGCGCCAGCAGCTTGGGACAGGGAGGAAACACCATATATTTT	CASSLGQGGNTIYF
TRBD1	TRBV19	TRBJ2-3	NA	TGTGCCAGTAGCTTCCGGGACAGGGAGGGGACGCAGTATTTT	CASSFRDREGTQYF
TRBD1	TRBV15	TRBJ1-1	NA	TGTGCCACCAGCATCGGACAGGGAGCTGAAGCTTTCTTT	CATSIGQGAEAFF
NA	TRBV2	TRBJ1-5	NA	TGTGCCAGTAGGACAGTTAGCAATCAGCCCCAGCATTTT	CASRTVSNQPQHF
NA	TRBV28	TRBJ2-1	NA	TGTGCCAGCAGTCGAAGGACTGGCTACAATGAGCAGTTCTTC	CASSRRTGYNEQFF
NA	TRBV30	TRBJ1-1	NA	TGTGCCTGGAGCTCAGCCCCTTGGAGGGGTCTGGAAGCGGCTTTCTTT	CAWSSAPWRGLEAAFF